This TCR beta chain was found in a study of cytomegalovirus exposure and HLA in healthy donors. Study-wide findings and caveats: The later analysis indicated that the majority of CMV-associated TCR beta chains appeared HLA-restricted. Among TCR beta chains, those listed as cytomegalovirus-associated numbered roughly 150. Across HLA loci, a later analysis found differing TCR association rates, with DRB1 most and HLA-C fewest.

Comment on this clone: Its antigen is unknown.

The PCR used 60 Vbeta and 13 Jbeta primers. The repertoire was sequenced with immunoSEQ multiplex PCR; TCRdb's copy has only in-frame clones and lacks some. The sample consists of about 220,000 clones, roughly 84% of them appearing once. The sequence was collected from a boy aged 2 to 9 in good health and CMV-seronegative. Source material: PBMCs.

The CDR3 loop is CASSQPTRPWESDTQYF. CDR3 DNA: TGCGCCAGCAGCCAACCGACTAGACCATGGGAATCAGATACGCAGTATTTT. The chain joins TRBV4-1 to TRBJ2-3; the D gene is possibly TRBD2 (6 bases). The ends were cut back, 2 bases at V and 4 bases at J, with 19 bases in the middle. Per germline, CDR1 MGHRA and CDR2 YSYEKL. This CDR3 contains 17 residues.